This T cell receptor (beta chain) was found in a study of shared clonotypes between healthy human individuals. Worth noting for this clone: What it recognizes is unknown. Different DNA sequences within this sample yield the same CDR3.

Study findings and constraints: Few donors restricted represented genetic and exposure-history diversity.

At the deep level, the assay was run. TCRdb keeps only in-frame clones here, not all; method: immunoSEQ multiplex PCR. The table records 2 million to 2.5 million clones, approximately 93% of them present only once. This CDR3 contains 14 residues. Germline-derived CDR1 and CDR2 are SGHRS and YFSETQ. The V end was cut by 5 bases, the J end by 0 bases, with 8 bases between. The chain uses TRBV5-1 and TRBJ2-2; D not resolved. Input material: naive CD4+ T cells from PBMCs. This sample's subset: CD45RA+ positively selected. This receptor was identified in a man between 18 and 35 years old in good health. Some clones in this sample may be carry-over from other donors' samples. Written as DNA, the CDR3 is TGCGCCAGCAGTGGAGACACGAACACCGGGGAGCTGTTTTTT. Its translation: CASSGDTNTGELFF.